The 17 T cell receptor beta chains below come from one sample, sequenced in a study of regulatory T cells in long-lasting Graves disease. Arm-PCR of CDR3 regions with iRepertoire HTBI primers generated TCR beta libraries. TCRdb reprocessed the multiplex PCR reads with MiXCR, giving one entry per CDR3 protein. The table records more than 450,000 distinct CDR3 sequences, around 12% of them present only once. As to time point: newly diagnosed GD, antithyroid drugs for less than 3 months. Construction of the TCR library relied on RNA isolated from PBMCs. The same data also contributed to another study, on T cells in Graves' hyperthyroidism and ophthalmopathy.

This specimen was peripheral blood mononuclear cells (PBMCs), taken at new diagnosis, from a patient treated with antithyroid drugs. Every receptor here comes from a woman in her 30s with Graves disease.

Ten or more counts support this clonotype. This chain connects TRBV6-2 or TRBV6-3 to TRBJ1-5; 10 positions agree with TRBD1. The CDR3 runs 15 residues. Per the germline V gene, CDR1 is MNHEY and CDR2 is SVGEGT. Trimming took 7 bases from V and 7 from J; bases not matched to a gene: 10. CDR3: CASKQQGQGEQPQHF. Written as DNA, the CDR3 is TGTGCCAGCAAACAACAAGGACAGGGGGAACAGCCCCAGCATTTT.

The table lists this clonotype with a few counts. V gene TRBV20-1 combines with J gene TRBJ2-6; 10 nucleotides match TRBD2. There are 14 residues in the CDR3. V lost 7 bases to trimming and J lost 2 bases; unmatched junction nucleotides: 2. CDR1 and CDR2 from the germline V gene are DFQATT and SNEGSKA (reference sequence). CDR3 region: CSGLAGAGANVLTF. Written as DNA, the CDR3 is TGCAGTGGGCTAGCGGGAGCTGGGGCCAACGTCCTGACTTTC.

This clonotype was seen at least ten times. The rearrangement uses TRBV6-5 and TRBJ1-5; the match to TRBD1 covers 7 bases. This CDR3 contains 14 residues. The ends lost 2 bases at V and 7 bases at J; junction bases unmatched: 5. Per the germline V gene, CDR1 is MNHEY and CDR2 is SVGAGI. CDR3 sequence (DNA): TGTGCCAGCAGTTACGCTGAGGGGGCGCAGCCCCAGCATTTT. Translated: CASSYAEGAQPQHF.

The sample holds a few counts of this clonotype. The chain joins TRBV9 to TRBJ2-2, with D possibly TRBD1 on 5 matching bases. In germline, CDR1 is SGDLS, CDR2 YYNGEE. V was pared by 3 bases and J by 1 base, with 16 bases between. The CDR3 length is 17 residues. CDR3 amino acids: CASSARAPRENTGELFF. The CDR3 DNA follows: TGTGCCAGCAGCGCCCGGGCCCCCAGGGAGAACACCGGGGAGCTGTTTTTT.

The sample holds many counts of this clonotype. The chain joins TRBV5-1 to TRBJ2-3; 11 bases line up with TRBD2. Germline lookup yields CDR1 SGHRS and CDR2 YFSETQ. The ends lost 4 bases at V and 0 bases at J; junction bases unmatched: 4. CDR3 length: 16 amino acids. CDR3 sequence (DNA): TGCGCCAGCAGCGAGGGACTAGCGGAGAGCACAGATACGCAGTATTTT. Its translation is CASSEGLAESTDTQYF.

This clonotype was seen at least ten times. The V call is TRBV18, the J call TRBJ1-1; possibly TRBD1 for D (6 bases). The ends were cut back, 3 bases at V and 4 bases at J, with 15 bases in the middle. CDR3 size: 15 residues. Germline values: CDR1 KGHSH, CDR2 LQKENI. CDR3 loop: CASSPRGKGGTEAFF. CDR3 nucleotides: TGTGCCAGCTCACCTCGAGGGAAGGGGGGCACTGAAGCTTTCTTT.

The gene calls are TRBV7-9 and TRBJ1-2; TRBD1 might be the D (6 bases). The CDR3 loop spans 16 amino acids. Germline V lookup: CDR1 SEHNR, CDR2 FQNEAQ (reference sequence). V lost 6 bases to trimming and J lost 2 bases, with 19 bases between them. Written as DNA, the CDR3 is TGTGCCAGCAGTTTTAGCGGGCAGGGGCCAAACTATGGCTACACCTTC. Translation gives CASSFSGQGPNYGYTF.

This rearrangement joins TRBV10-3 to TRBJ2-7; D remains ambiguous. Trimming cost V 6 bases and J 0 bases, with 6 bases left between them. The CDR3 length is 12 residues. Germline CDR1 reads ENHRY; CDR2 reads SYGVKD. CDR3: CAIRGNSYEQYF. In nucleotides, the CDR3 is TGTGCCATCAGAGGAAACTCCTACGAGCAGTACTTC.

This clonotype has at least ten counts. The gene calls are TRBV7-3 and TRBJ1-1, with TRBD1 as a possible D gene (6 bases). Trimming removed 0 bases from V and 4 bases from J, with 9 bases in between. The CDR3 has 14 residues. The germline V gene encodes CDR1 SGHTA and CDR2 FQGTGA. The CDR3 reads CASSLTAGATEAFF. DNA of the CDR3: TGTGCCAGCAGCTTAACGGCAGGGGCCACTGAAGCTTTCTTT.

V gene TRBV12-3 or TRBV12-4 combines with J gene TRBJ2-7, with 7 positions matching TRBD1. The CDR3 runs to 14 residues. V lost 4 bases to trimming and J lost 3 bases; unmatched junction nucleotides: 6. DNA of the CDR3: TGTGCCAGCAGTTCCCGGGACAGACGCTACGAGCAGTACTTC. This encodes CASSSRDRRYEQYF.

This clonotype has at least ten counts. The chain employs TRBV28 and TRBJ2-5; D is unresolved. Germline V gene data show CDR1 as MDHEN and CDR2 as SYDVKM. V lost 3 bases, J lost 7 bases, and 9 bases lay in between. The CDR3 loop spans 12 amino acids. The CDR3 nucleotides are TGTGCCAGCAGTTTTGGGGTCGGGACCCAGTACTTC. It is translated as CASSFGVGTQYF.

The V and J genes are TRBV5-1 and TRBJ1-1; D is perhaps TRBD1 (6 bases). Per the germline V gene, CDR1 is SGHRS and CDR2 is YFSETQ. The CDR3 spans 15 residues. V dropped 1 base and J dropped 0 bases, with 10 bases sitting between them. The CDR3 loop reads CASSLWGGLNTEAFF. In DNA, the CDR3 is TGCGCCAGCAGCTTGTGGGGGGGCTTGAACACTGAAGCTTTCTTT.

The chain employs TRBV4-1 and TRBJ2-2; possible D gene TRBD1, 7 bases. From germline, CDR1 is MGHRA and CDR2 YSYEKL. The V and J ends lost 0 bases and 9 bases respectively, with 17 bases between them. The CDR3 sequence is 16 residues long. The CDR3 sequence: CASSQDETGRWRELFF. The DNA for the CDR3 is TGCGCCAGCAGCCAAGACGAGACAGGGAGGTGGCGGGAGCTGTTTTTT.

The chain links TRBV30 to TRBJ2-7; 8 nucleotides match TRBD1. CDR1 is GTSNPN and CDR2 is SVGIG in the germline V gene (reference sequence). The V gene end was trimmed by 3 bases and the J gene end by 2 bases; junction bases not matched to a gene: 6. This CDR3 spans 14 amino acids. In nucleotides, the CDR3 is TGTGCCTGGAGCCGACAGGGGCGGCCCTACGAGCAGTACTTC. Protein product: CAWSRQGRPYEQYF.

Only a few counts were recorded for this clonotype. CDR3 in amino acids: CATSEPGHHYNEQFF. For the CDR3, the DNA is TGTGCCACCAGCGAACCGGGACACCACTACAATGAGCAGTTCTTC. This chain links TRBV15 with TRBJ2-1; D might be TRBD1 (6 bases). CDR1 LNHNV and CDR2 YYDKDF come from the germline V gene (reference sequence). V was shortened by 5 bases and J by 3 bases, with 14 bases between the two germline ends. The CDR3 spans 15 residues.

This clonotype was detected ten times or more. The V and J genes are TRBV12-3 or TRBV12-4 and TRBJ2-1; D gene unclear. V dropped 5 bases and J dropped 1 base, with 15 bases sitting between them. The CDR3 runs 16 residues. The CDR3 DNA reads TGTGCCAGCAGTCCGCGACCTAGTGGTTCCTACAATGAGCAGTTCTTC. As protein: CASSPRPSGSYNEQFF.

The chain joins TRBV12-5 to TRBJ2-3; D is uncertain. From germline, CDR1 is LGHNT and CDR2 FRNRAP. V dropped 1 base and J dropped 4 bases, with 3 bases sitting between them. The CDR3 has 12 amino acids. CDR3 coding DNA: TGTGCTAGTGGTTTGGGCGCAGATACGCAGTATTTT. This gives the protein CASGLGADTQYF.